Listed here are 23 T cell receptor beta chains from one sample, sequenced in a study of shared clonotypes between healthy human individuals. The assay was immunoSEQ multiplex PCR, and TCRdb's table has in-frame clones only and misses some. The sample includes about 2.4 million clones, roughly 93% seen only once; the top ten take about 0.39%. The source material was naive CD4+ T cells from PBMCs. The sample's subset: CD45RA+ positively selected. These receptors all come from a man younger than 30 in good health. Some clones in this sample may be carry-over from other donors' samples.

The V gene is TRBV28, the J gene TRBJ2-1; 7 positions match TRBD2. Germline V lookup: CDR1 MDHEN, CDR2 SYDVKM. The CDR3 has 14 residues. J gave up 2 bases and V 4 bases, and 2 bases lay outside the gene matches. Here the CDR3 DNA reads TGTGCCAGCAGTTGGGGGAGGGCCTACAATGAGCAGTTCTTC. Encoded protein: CASSWGRAYNEQFF.

The chain carries TRBV7-3 and TRBJ2-5, with D perhaps TRBD1 (5 bases). Germline V gives CDR1 SGHTA, CDR2 FQGTGA. The V end lost 2 bases, the J end lost 4 bases, and 8 bases lay between the germline ends. The CDR3 is made up of 13 amino acids. CDR3 sequence reads: CASSLGATETQYF. CDR3 nucleotides: TGTGCCAGCAGCTTAGGGGCGACAGAGACCCAGTACTTC.

The rearrangement uses TRBV7-9 and TRBJ2-2; TRBD2 agrees at 10 bases. With V trimmed by 8 bases and J by 3 bases, 3 bases remained unmatched. The CDR3 sequence is 14 residues long. Germline loops: CDR1 SEHNR, CDR2 FQNEAQ (reference sequence). The CDR3: CASGLAGDTGELFF. DNA of the CDR3: TGTGCCAGCGGGCTAGCGGGAGACACCGGGGAGCTGTTTTTT.

The V call is TRBV16, the J call TRBJ1-1; 9 nucleotides align to TRBD1. V dropped 2 bases and J dropped 1; count of bases not matched to a gene: 2. The CDR3 contains 15 residues. CDR1 is KGHSY and CDR2 is FQNENV in the germline V gene. CDR3 in DNA: TGTGCCAGCAGCCAACTGGGACAGGGGAACACTGAAGCTTTCTTT. Amino acids: CASSQLGQGNTEAFF.

The rearrangement joins TRBV4-1 to TRBJ2-5; the match to TRBD1 covers 7 bases. Germline V gives CDR1 MGHRA, CDR2 YSYEKL. V dropped 4 bases and J dropped 1; count of bases not matched to a gene: 6. The CDR3 contains 15 residues. CDR3 region: CASSLTGAIQETQYF. The CDR3 nucleotides read TGCGCCAGCAGCCTTACAGGGGCCATCCAAGAGACCCAGTACTTC.

A note on this clone: This same CDR3 is encoded by further DNA sequences in the sample. The genes are TRBV7-2 and TRBJ1-5; D unclear. The CDR3 runs 12 residues. CDR1 is SGHTA and CDR2 is FQGNSA in the germline V gene. Trimming stripped 1 base from V and 4 bases from J, with 2 bases between. The CDR3 sequence is CASSLGNQPQHF. DNA for the CDR3: TGTGCCAGCAGCTTAGGAAATCAGCCCCAGCATTTT.

This rearrangement joins TRBV4-3 to TRBJ2-3; D is undetermined. The germline gives CDR1 LGHNA, CDR2 YSLEER. The germline V and J ends were trimmed by 4 bases and 2 bases, with 13 bases remaining between them. The CDR3 sequence is 15 residues long. The CDR3: CASSLENLNTDTQYF. The CDR3 bases are TGCGCCAGCAGCCTTGAGAACCTTAACACAGATACGCAGTATTTT.

This sequence joins TRBV6-1 and TRBJ2-5; D is possibly TRBD2 (6 bases). V was clipped by 8 bases and J by 1 base, with 17 bases between them. This CDR3 spans 15 amino acids. Per germline, CDR1 MNHNS and CDR2 SASEGT. CDR3 sequence: CASSTGLPGQETQYF. The CDR3 DNA reads TGTGCCAGCTCTACGGGACTCCCGGGCCAAGAGACCCAGTACTTC.

The rearrangement joins TRBV30 to TRBJ1-2, with 7 bases that match TRBD1. CDR3 size: 16 residues. The J segment lost 5 bases and the V segment lost 8 bases, leaving 20 bases of the junction unmatched. Germline V gene data show CDR1 as GTSNPN and CDR2 as SVGIG (reference sequence). CDR3 bases: TGTGCCCAAAGGGGGCTAGGGTCCGGCCGATATTATGGCTACACCTTC. Translated: CAQRGLGSGRYYGYTF.

Comment on this clone: Other DNA sequences in this specimen translate into the identical CDR3. The V and J genes are TRBV28 and TRBJ2-7; 11 bases align to TRBD1. The junction had 5 bases not matched to a gene; V was cut back by 3 bases and J by 7 bases. This CDR3 contains 14 residues. CDR1 MDHEN and CDR2 SYDVKM come from the germline V gene. CDR3 coding DNA: TGTGCCAGCAGTTTGGACAGGGGGCGGAGGGAGCAGTACTTC. Its protein product is CASSLDRGRREQYF.

V gene TRBV6-5 combines with J gene TRBJ2-2; D remains ambiguous. The CDR3 extends over 15 amino acids. Germline CDR1 is MNHEY and CDR2 is SVGAGI. Deletions cut 3 bases from V and 5 bases from J, with 13 bases between. The CDR3 spells CASSYRNYGTGELFF. CDR3 in DNA: TGTGCCAGCAGTTATCGGAATTATGGGACCGGGGAGCTGTTTTTT.

The chain uses TRBV5-1 and TRBJ1-4, with D possibly matching TRBD1 (5 bases). V lost 0 bases to trimming and J lost 5 bases, with 5 bases between them. Germline loops: CDR1 SGHRS, CDR2 YFSETQ. The CDR3 runs to 13 residues. CDR3: CASSLGQNEKLFF. The CDR3 coding sequence is TGCGCCAGCAGCTTGGGACAGAATGAAAAACTGTTTTTT.

The chain couples TRBV9 to TRBJ2-1; no clear D gene. The CDR3 covers 12 residues. Germline CDR1 SGDLS, CDR2 YYNGEE. V lost 3 bases to trimming and J lost 8 bases, with 9 bases between them. The CDR3 bases are TGTGCCAGCAGCGACCTAAGGGATGAGCAGTTCTTC. Its translation is CASSDLRDEQFF.

The V and J genes are TRBV7-8 and TRBJ1-5; maybe TRBD1 (5 bases). CDR1 and CDR2 from the germline V gene are SGHVS and FQNEAQ. There are 15 residues in the CDR3. The ends were cut back, 5 bases at V and 6 bases at J, with 17 bases in the middle. CDR3 in amino acids: CASSPLLKGPQPQHF. In DNA, the CDR3 is TGTGCCAGCAGCCCCTTATTGAAGGGGCCTCAGCCCCAGCATTTT.

J is TRBJ1-4 and V is TRBV27, with 7 bases identical to TRBD1. This CDR3 is built from 14 residues. Per the germline V gene, CDR1 is MNHEY and CDR2 is SMNVEV (reference sequence). V trimming: 11 bases; J trimming: 5 bases; junction bases outside the gene matches: 11. This CDR3 reads CAFFPGQTNEKLFF. The CDR3 DNA is TGTGCCTTCTTCCCGGGACAGACGAATGAAAAACTGTTTTTT.

The gene calls are TRBV2 and TRBJ1-3; TRBD1 matches at 7 bases. Unmatched junction bases numbered 6, after V lost 5 bases and J lost 5 bases. The CDR3 spans 14 residues. Looked up from germline, CDR1 is SNHLY and CDR2 is FYNNEI. This chain's CDR3 is CASSTTGTRNTIYF. CDR3 DNA sequence: TGTGCCAGCAGTACGACAGGGACCAGAAACACCATATATTTT. Together with reference TRBV2 and TRBJ1-3, the CDR3 gives the full variable domain: EPEVTQTPSHQVTQMGQEVILRCVPISNHLYFYWYRQILGQKVEFLVSFYNNEISEKSEIFDDQFSVERPDGSNFTLKIRSTKLEDSAMYFCASSTTGTRNTIYFGEGSWLTVV.

This chain links TRBV30 with TRBJ2-7, with D maybe TRBD2 (5 bases). Germline values: CDR1 GTSNPN, CDR2 SVGIG (reference sequence). The CDR3 covers 14 residues. Trimming took 2 bases from V and 6 from J, leaving 17 bases between them. CDR3 nucleotide sequence: TGTGCCTGGAGTCTACCCGGGATCGGGTCCGAGCAGTACTTC. This codes for CAWSLPGIGSEQYF.

CDR3 sequence reads: CASSQGDFTTVYTGELFF. The CDR3 nucleotides are TGTGCCAGCAGCCAAGGCGACTTTACAACCGTATACACCGGGGAGCTGTTTTTT. The genes are TRBV4-2 and TRBJ2-2; D gene unclear. The CDR3 runs 18 residues. CDR1 is LGHNA, CDR2 YNFKEQ, per germline. Between the trimmed V and J ends, which lost 1 base and 3 bases, there was a span of 18 bases.

With regard to this clone: Distinct nucleotide sequences in the sample also encode this CDR3. This chain joins TRBV7-8 and TRBJ2-7; D call uncertain. The CDR3 loop spans 13 amino acids. With 1 base removed from V and 1 base from J, the gap between germline ends came to 5 bases. Looked up from germline, CDR1 is SGHVS and CDR2 is FQNEAQ. The CDR3: CASSLVSSYEQYF. The CDR3 DNA follows: TGTGCCAGCAGCTTAGTATCATCCTACGAGCAGTACTTC.

The chain uses TRBV7-9 and TRBJ2-7; D remains unclear. This CDR3 is built from 13 residues. The germline V gene has CDR1 SEHNR and CDR2 FQNEAQ (reference sequence). V was cut by 2 bases and J by 5 bases, with 10 bases left in between. As DNA, the CDR3 is TGTGCCAGCAGCTTATCAAGGGCTGACGAGCAGTACTTC. Translation: CASSLSRADEQYF.

The genes are TRBV28 and TRBJ2-3; no clear D gene. CDR1 MDHEN and CDR2 SYDVKM come from the germline V gene. V was clipped by 6 bases and J by 1 base, with 11 bases between them. The CDR3 extends over 14 amino acids. CDR3 in amino acids: CASRGWTGTDTQYF. The CDR3 bases are TGTGCCAGCAGAGGTTGGACCGGCACAGATACGCAGTATTTT.

The chain combines TRBV5-1 with TRBJ1-2, with 7 nucleotides matching TRBD1. The trim removed 2 bases at V and 8 bases at J, leaving 12 bases unmatched. The CDR3 has 15 amino acids. CDR1 is SGHRS and CDR2 is YFSETQ in the germline V gene. CDR3 coding DNA: TGCGCCAGCAGCTTCACAAGTGACAGGGCCGAGGGCTACACCTTC. This translates into CASSFTSDRAEGYTF.

The V and J genes are TRBV6-6 and TRBJ1-4; TRBD1 aligns across 8 bases. In germline, CDR1 is MNHNY, CDR2 SVGAGI (reference sequence). Trimming at V came to 2 bases and at J to 8 bases, leaving 7 bases not matched to a gene. This CDR3 contains 15 residues. CDR3 region: CASSYPQGAKEKLFF. Here the CDR3 DNA reads TGTGCCAGCAGTTACCCGCAGGGGGCCAAGGAAAAACTGTTTTTT.